The rows below give T cell receptor beta chains drawn from one sample of a study of blood T cell repertoires in COVID-19. The table came from immunoSEQ multiplex PCR; TCRdb's copy has only in-frame clones and leaves some out. In the table there are 130,000 or so clones, 84% of which are singletons. The sample was peripheral blood. These receptors originate from a man aged 25 to 40 with COVID-19, enrolled during active disease. Each CDR3 is given with its conserved first and last residue. D genes are given only for firm matches. Not all rows give a size; the values are once, few, many and, for expanded clones, a class.

j_call v_call d_call clone_size cdr3_aa cdr3_nt
TRBJ1-1 TRBV28 TRBD1 . CASSSGQGDTEAFF TGTGCCAGCAGTTCCGGACAGGGCGACACTGAAGCTTTCTTT
TRBJ2-5 TRBV10-1 TRBD2 . CASSESGLGRETQYF TGCGCCAGCAGTGAGTCGGGACTAGGCCGGGAGACCCAGTACTTC
TRBJ2-1 TRBV4-3 . . CASSQEEGGGSGEQFF TGCGCCAGCAGCCAAGAAGAGGGGGGCGGGAGCGGTGAGCAGTTCTTC
TRBJ2-1 TRBV5-1 . . CASSLGRDNEQFF TGCGCCAGCAGCTTGGGTCGGGACAATGAGCAGTTCTTC
TRBJ2-3 TRBV29-1 . . CSALLTDTQYF TGCAGCGCCCTACTCACAGATACGCAGTATTTT
TRBJ1-5 TRBV2 . . CASIQSRDGGQPQHF TGTGCCAGCATACAGAGCAGGGATGGTGGTCAGCCCCAGCATTTT
TRBJ1-1 TRBV18 . . CASSADGGLTEAFF TGTGCCAGCTCAGCCGACGGGGGATTAACTGAAGCTTTCTTT
TRBJ2-1 TRBV6-5 . . CASTKGNEQFF TGTGCCAGCACCAAGGGGAATGAGCAGTTCTTC
TRBJ1-5 TRBV28 TRBD1 . CASTHARGSPQHF TGTGCCAGCACCCACGCCAGGGGGTCGCCCCAGCATTTT
TRBJ2-5 TRBV5-8 . . CASSLSGLNAETQYF TGTGCCAGCAGCTTGTCAGGGTTGAACGCGGAGACCCAGTACTTC
TRBJ2-2 TRBV28 TRBD1 . CATLGQANTGELFF TGTGCCACTTTAGGACAGGCGAACACCGGGGAGCTGTTTTTT
TRBJ2-7 TRBV28 . . CASSLAVSSYEQYF TGTGCCAGCAGTTTAGCGGTTAGCTCCTACGAGCAGTACTTC
TRBJ2-3 TRBV7-3 . . CASSPVEGTDTQYF TGTGCCAGCAGCCCGGTGGAGGGCACAGATACGCAGTATTTT
TRBJ2-6 TRBV10-3 . . CAISEQGRSGANVLTF TGTGCCATCAGTGAACAGGGCAGGTCTGGGGCCAACGTCCTGACTTTC
TRBJ2-7 TRBV4-2 TRBD1 . CASSQGTGVFEQYF TGTGCCAGCAGCCAGGGGACAGGGGTCTTTGAGCAGTACTTC
TRBJ1-5 TRBV5-1 TRBD1 . CASSTGTDHNQPQHF TGCGCCAGCAGCACCGGGACAGATCACAATCAGCCCCAGCATTTT
TRBJ1-6 TRBV19 TRBD1 few CASSPGDSRFSLHF TGTGCCAGTAGTCCAGGGGACAGCAGATTTTCGCTCCACTTT
TRBJ1-3 TRBV2 . . CASESGNTIYF TGTGCCAGCGAGTCTGGAAACACCATATATTTT
TRBJ1-2 TRBV10-3 TRBD1 . CANGDSRGYGYTF TGTGCCAACGGGGACAGTAGGGGGTATGGCTACACCTTC
TRBJ2-7 TRBV5-4 TRBD1 . CASSFLGTGGGEQYF TGTGCCAGCAGCTTCTTAGGGACAGGGGGCGGCGAGCAGTACTTC
TRBJ2-2 TRBV2 . . CASSAVTSNTGELFF TGTGCCAGCAGTGCGGTGACTAGTAACACCGGGGAGCTGTTTTTT
TRBJ2-7 TRBV10-3 . . CAISAAGSYEQYF TGTGCCATCAGTGCAGCGGGCTCCTACGAGCAGTACTTC
TRBJ2-4 TRBV19 . . CAIASNQGNIQYF TGTGCCATAGCTTCAAACCAGGGAAACATTCAGTACTTC
TRBJ1-6 TRBV11-2 . . CASSQPRRDSPLHF TGTGCCAGCAGCCAACCCCGTCGGGATTCACCCCTCCACTTT
TRBJ2-7 TRBV19 TRBD1 . CASSIGDRGSYEQYF TGTGCCAGTAGTATCGGTGACAGGGGGTCCTACGAGCAGTACTTC
TRBJ2-7 TRBV5-1 . . CASSTSYEQYF TGCGCCAGCAGTACTAGCTACGAGCAGTACTTC
TRBJ1-3 TRBV4-1 . . CASSQPGDSSGNTIYF TGCGCCAGCAGCCAACCCGGAGATTCGTCTGGAAACACCATATATTTT
TRBJ2-3 TRBV18 . . CASLLRDTQYF TGTGCCAGCTTACTCCGGGATACGCAGTATTTT
TRBJ2-5 TRBV6-6 TRBD2 . CASTFPSGRTQETQYF TGTGCCAGCACTTTCCCTAGCGGGAGGACACAAGAGACCCAGTACTTC
TRBJ2-2 TRBV7-9 . . CASTSSPAGELFF TGTGCCAGCACATCGAGTCCGGCCGGGGAGCTGTTTTTT
TRBJ1-1 TRBV28 . . CASSTPQMNTEAFF TGTGCCAGCAGCACGCCACAGATGAACACTGAAGCTTTCTTT
TRBJ2-7 TRBV6-5 TRBD2 . CASTIGREQYF TGTGCCAGCACTATCGGGAGGGAGCAGTACTTC
TRBJ1-3 TRBV28 TRBD1 . CASSFGDRVHF TGTGCCAGCAGTTTCGGGGACAGGGTTCATTTT
TRBJ2-3 TRBV3-1/TRBV3-2 . . CASSQELRSDTQYF TGTGCCAGCAGCCAAGAACTGAGGTCAGATACGCAGTATTTT
TRBJ1-1 TRBV2 . . CASRATGKDTEAFF TGTGCCAGCAGGGCCACAGGCAAGGACACTGAAGCTTTCTTT
TRBJ2-2 TRBV9 TRBD2 . CASTRGLAGNTGELFF TGTGCCAGCACGAGAGGACTAGCGGGAAACACCGGGGAGCTGTTTTTT
TRBJ1-5 TRBV19 TRBD1 once CASRRNQGVDQPQHF TGTGCCAGCCGTCGGAATCAGGGGGTCGATCAGCCCCAGCATTTT
TRBJ2-3 TRBV2 . . CASSDLAEEGTDTQYF TGTGCCAGCAGTGATCTTGCGGAGGAGGGGACAGATACGCAGTATTTT
TRBJ1-6 TRBV6-5 . . CASSYSGGYNSPLHF TGTGCCAGCAGTTACTCTGGGGGGTACAATTCACCCCTCCACTTT
TRBJ1-1 TRBV6-6 . . CASTRGPEAFF TGTGCCAGCACGCGCGGCCCTGAAGCTTTCTTT
TRBJ2-1 TRBV27 TRBD2 . CASSLSAGGYNEQFF TGTGCCAGCAGTTTATCCGCGGGGGGGTACAATGAGCAGTTCTTC
TRBJ2-1 TRBV4-2 . . CASSQDRVLLNEQFF TGTGCCAGCAGCCAAGATCGGGTACTTTTGAATGAGCAGTTCTTC
TRBJ2-1 TRBV19 TRBD1 . CASSGGTGGYNEQFF TGTGCCAGTAGTGGGGGGACAGGGGGCTACAATGAGCAGTTCTTC
TRBJ2-6 TRBV4-2 TRBD2 . CASSTGAGARSGANVLTF TGTGCCAGCAGCACCGGCGCGGGAGCGAGATCTGGGGCCAACGTCCTGACTTTC
TRBJ1-5 TRBV19 TRBD1 . CASSDRGSYSNQPQHF TGTGCCAGTAGCGACAGGGGCTCATATAGCAATCAGCCCCAGCATTTT
TRBJ1-2 TRBV7-9 TRBD1 . CASSLGRQGAYGYTF TGTGCCAGCAGCTTAGGTCGGCAGGGGGCCTATGGCTACACCTTC
TRBJ2-5 TRBV7-3 . . CASSATAGETQYF TGTGCCAGCAGCGCAACGGCAGGAGAGACCCAGTACTTC
TRBJ1-2 TRBV29-1 . . CSVAGGNYGYTF TGCAGCGTGGCGGGGGGCAACTATGGCTACACCTTC
TRBJ2-7 TRBV5-8 . . CASSLALSYEQYF TGTGCCAGCAGCTTGGCGCTCAGCTACGAGCAGTACTTC
TRBJ1-2 TRBV7-3 . . CASSLIGQGYGYTF TGTGCCAGCAGCTTAATAGGGCAGGGGTATGGCTACACCTTC
TRBJ2-1 TRBV12-3/TRBV12-4 TRBD2 . CASNLAGRDEQFF TGTGCCAGCAACCTAGCGGGGAGGGATGAGCAGTTCTTC
TRBJ1-1 TRBV11-2 . . CASSLDLFMNTEAFF TGTGCCAGCAGCTTAGATCTCTTTATGAACACTGAAGCTTTCTTT
TRBJ2-1 TRBV14 . once CASSPLSYNEQFF TGTGCCAGCAGCCCCCTCTCCTACAATGAGCAGTTCTTC
TRBJ1-2 TRBV28 TRBD1 . CASKRQGGGYTF TGTGCCAGCAAAAGACAGGGTGGTGGCTACACCTTC
TRBJ1-1 TRBV28 TRBD1 . CASSLGTDLIF TGTGCCAGCAGTCTTGGGACAGACCTCATCTTT
TRBJ1-3 TRBV15 . . CATSRALRDTIYF TGTGCCACCAGCAGAGCCTTGAGGGACACCATATATTTT
TRBJ1-1 TRBV19 . . CASNLIPGNTEAFF TGTGCCAGTAACCTCATCCCAGGGAACACTGAAGCTTTCTTT